This entry describes one T cell receptor (beta chain). The PCR was carried out with 60 Vbeta primers and 13 Jbeta primers. The method was immunoSEQ multiplex PCR; TCRdb's version includes in-frame clones alone and lacks a portion of them. The table has around 200,000 clones, around 86% seen once. The CDR3 is made up of 15 amino acids. Germline CDR1 and CDR2: SEHNR and FQNEAQ (reference sequence). This sample stems from a study of cytomegalovirus exposure and HLA in healthy donors. The overall study: T cells numbering about 200 million yielded around 120 million unique TCR beta sequences in an earlier analysis.

The chain has TRBV7-9 and TRBJ2-5; 9 bases agree with TRBD1. The J call could be wrong; TRBJ2-7 is a better fit for the DNA end. The source material was PBMCs. The sequence was obtained from a man aged 35 to 55 in good health and CMV-seropositive. CDR3 amino acids: CASSPATGGGDEQYF. The DNA of the CDR3 is TGTGCCAGCAGCCCGGCCACAGGGGGCGGGGACGAGCAGTACTTC.